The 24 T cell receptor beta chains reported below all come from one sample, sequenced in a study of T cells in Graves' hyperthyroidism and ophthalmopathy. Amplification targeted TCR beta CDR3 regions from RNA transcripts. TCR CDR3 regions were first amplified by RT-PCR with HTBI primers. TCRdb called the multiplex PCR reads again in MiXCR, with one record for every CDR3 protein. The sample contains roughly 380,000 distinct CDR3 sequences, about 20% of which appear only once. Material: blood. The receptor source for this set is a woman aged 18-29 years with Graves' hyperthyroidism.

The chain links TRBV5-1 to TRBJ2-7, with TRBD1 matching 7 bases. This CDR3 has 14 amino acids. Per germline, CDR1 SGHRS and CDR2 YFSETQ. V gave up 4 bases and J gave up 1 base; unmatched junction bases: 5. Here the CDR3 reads CASSPRTGSYEQYV. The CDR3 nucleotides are TGCGCCAGCAGCCCGAGGACAGGATCCTACGAGCAGTACGTC.

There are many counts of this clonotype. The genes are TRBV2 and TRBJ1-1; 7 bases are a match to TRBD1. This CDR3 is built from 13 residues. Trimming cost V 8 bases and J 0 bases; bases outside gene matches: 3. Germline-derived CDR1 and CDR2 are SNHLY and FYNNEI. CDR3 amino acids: CASGTAMNTEAFF. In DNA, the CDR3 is TGTGCCAGCGGGACAGCGATGAACACTGAAGCTTTCTTT.

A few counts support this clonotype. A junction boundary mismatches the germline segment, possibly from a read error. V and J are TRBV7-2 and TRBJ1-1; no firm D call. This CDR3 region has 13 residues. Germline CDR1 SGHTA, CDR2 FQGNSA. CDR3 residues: CARSLVLKSEAFF. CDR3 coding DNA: TGTGCCCGCAGCTTGGTTTTAAAGTCCGAGGCTTTCTTT.

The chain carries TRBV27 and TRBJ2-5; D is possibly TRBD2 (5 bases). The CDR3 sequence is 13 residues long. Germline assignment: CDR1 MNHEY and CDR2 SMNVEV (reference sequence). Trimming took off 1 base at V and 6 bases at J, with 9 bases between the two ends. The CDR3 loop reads CASSLFEGQTQYF. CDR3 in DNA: TGTGCCAGCAGTTTATTCGAGGGCCAGACCCAGTACTTC.

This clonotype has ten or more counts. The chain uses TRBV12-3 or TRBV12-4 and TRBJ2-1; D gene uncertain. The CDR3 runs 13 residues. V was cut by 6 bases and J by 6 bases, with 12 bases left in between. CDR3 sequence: CASSRMEFNEQFF. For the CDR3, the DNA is TGTGCCAGCAGCCGGATGGAGTTCAATGAGCAGTTCTTC.

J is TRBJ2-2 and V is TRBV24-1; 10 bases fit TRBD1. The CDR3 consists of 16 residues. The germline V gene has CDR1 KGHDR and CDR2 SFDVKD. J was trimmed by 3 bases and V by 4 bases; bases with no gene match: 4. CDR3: CATSETGTGDTGELFF. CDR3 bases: TGTGCCACCAGTGAAACCGGGACAGGGGACACCGGGGAGCTGTTTTTT.

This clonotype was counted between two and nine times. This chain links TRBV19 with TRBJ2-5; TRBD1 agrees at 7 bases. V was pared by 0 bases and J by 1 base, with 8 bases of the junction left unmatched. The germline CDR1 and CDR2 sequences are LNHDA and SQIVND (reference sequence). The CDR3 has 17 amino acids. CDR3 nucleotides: TGTGCCAGTAGTATAGATTACTGGACAGGACGCCAAGAGACCCAGTACTTC. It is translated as CASSIDYWTGRQETQYF.

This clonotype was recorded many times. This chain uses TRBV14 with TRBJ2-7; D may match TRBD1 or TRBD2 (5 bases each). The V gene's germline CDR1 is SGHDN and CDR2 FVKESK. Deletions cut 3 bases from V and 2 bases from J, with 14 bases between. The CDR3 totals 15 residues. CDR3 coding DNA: TGTGCCAGCAGCCATGCGGGCAGGACACCCTACGAGCAGTACTTC. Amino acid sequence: CASSHAGRTPYEQYF. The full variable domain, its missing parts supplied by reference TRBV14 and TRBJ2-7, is EAGVTQFPSHSVIEKGQTVTLRCDPISGHDNLYWYRRVMGKEIKFLLHFVKESKQDESGMPNNRFLAERTGGTYSTLKVQPAELEDSGVYFCASSHAGRTPYEQYFGPGTRLTVT.

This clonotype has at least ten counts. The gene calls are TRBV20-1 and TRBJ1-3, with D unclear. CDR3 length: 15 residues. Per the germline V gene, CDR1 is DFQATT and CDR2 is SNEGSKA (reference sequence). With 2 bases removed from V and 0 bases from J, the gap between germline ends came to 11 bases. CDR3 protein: CSARKAPSSGNTIYF. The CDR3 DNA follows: TGCAGTGCTAGAAAAGCACCGAGCTCTGGAAACACCATATATTTT.

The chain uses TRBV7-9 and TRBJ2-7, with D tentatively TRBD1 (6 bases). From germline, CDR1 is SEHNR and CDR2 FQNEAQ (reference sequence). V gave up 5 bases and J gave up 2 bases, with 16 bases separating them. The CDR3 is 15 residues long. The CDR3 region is CASSPRPGQTYEQYF. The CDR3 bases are TGTGCCAGCAGCCCCCGACCGGGACAAACCTACGAGCAGTACTTC.

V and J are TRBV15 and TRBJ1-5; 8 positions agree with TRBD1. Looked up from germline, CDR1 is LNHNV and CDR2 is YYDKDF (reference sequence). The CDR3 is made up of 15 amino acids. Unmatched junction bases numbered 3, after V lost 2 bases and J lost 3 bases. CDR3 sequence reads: CATSRTGGSNQPQHF. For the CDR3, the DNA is TGTGCCACCAGCAGAACAGGGGGATCCAATCAGCCCCAGCATTTT.

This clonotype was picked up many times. CDR3 in amino acids: CASSNRRKIEAFF. DNA of the CDR3: TGTGCCAGCAGCAACAGACGAAAGATTGAAGCTTTCTTT. This sequence joins TRBV6-2 or TRBV6-3 and TRBJ1-1; unclear D gene. This CDR3 contains 13 residues. The V end lost 6 bases, the J end lost 7 bases, and 15 bases lay between the germline ends. Germline CDR1 and CDR2: MNHEY and SVGEGT.

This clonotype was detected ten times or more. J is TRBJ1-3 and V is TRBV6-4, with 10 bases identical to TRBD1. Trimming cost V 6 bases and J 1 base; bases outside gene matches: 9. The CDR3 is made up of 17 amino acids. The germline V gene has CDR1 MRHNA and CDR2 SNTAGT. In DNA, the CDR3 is TGTGCCAGCAGGCGGGACAGGGGCCCGCAATCTGGAAACACCATATATTTT. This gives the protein CASRRDRGPQSGNTIYF.

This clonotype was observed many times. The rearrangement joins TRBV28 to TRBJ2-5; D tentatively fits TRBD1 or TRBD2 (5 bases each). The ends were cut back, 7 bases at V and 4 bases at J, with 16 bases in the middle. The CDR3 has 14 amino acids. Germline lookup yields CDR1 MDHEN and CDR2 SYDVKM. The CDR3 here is CASTSLGAVETQYF. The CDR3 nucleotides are TGTGCCAGCACCTCCCTCGGGGCGGTAGAGACCCAGTACTTC.

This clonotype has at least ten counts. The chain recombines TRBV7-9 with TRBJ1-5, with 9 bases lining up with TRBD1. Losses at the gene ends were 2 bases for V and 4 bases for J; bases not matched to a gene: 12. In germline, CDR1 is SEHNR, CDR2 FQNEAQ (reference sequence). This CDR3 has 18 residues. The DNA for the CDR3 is TGTGCCAGCAGCTTAATACTATCAAGGGACAGGGAGAATCAGCCCCAGCATTTT. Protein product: CASSLILSRDRENQPQHF.

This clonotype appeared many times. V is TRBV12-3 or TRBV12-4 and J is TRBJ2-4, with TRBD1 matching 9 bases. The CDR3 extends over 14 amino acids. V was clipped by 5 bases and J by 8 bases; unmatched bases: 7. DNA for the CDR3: TGTGCCAGCAGTCTCACAGGGGGCTCTGACATTCAGTACTTC. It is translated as CASSLTGGSDIQYF.

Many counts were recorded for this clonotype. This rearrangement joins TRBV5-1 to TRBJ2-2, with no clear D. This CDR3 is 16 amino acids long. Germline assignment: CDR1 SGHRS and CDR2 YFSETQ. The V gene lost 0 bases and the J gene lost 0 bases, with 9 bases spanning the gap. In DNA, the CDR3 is TGCGCCAGCAGCTTGGTCGTCTCTTCGAACACCGGGGAGCTGTTTTTT. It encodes CASSLVVSSNTGELFF.

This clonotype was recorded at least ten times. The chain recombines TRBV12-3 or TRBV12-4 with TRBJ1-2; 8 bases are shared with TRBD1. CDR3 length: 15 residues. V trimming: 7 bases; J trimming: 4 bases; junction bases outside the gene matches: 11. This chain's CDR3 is CASTPLQGAIYGYTF. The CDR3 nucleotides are TGTGCCAGCACCCCTTTGCAGGGGGCGATCTATGGCTACACCTTC.

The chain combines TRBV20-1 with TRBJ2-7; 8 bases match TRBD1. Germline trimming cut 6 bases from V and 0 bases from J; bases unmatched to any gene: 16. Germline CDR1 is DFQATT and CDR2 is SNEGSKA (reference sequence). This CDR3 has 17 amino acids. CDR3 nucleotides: TGCAGTGCCAAACACCGGGACAGGCCTTCAAACTCCTACGAGCAGTACTTC. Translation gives CSAKHRDRPSNSYEQYF.

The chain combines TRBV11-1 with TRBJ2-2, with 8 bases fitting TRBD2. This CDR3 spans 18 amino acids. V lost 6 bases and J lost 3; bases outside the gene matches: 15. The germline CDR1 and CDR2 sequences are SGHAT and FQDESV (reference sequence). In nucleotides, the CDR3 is TGTGCCAGCAGTTCCCCGCGGGCTAGCGGGCCCGACACCGGGGAGCTGTTTTTT. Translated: CASSSPRASGPDTGELFF. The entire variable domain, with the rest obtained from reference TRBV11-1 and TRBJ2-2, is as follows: EAEVAQSPRYKITEKSQAVAFWCDPISGHATLYWYRQILGQGPELLVQFQDESVVDDSQLPKDRFSAERLKGVDSTLKIQPAELGDSAMYLCASSSPRASGPDTGELFFGEGSRLTVL.

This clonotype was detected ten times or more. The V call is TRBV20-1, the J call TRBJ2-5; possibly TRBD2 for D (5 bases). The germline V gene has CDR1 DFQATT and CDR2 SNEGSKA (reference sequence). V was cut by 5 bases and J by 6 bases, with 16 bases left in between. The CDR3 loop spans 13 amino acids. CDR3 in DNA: TGCAGTGCTCACGAGGTTGAGGGAAAGACCCAGTACTTC. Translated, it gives CSAHEVEGKTQYF.

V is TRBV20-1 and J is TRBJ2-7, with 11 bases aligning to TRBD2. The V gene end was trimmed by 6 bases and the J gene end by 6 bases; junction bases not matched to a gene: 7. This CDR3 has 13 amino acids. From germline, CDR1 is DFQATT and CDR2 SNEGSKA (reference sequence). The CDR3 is CSALRLAGTEQYF. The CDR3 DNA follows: TGCAGTGCCCTGCGACTAGCGGGGACCGAGCAGTACTTC.

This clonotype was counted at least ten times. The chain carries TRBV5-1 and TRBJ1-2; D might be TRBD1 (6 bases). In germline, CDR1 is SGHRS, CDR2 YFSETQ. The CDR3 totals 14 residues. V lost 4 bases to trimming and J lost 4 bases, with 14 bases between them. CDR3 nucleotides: TGCGCCAGCAGCCCCGAGGAAGGGGGCTATGGCTACACCTTC. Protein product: CASSPEEGGYGYTF.

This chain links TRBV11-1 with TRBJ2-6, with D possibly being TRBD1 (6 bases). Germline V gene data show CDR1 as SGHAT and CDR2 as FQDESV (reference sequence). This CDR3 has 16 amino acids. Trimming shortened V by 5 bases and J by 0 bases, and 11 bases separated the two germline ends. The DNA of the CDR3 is TGTGCCAGCAGCGCGACAGGTATCTCTGGGGCCAACGTCCTGACTTTC. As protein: CASSATGISGANVLTF.